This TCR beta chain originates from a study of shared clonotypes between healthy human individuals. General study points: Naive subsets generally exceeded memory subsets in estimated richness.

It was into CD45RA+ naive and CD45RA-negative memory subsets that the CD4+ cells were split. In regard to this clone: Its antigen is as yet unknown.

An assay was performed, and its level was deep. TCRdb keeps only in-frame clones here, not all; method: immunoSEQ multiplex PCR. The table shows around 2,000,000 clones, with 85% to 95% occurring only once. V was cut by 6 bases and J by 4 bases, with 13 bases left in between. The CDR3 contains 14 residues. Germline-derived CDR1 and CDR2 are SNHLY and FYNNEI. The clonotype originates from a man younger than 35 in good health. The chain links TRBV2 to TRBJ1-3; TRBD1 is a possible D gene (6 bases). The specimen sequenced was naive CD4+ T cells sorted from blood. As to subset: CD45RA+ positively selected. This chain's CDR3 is CASSQKGQGNTIYF. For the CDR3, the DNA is TGTGCCAGCAGCCAAAAAGGACAGGGAAACACCATATATTTT. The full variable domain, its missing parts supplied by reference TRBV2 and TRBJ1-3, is EPEVTQTPSHQVTQMGQEVILRCVPISNHLYFYWYRQILGQKVEFLVSFYNNEISEKSEIFDDQFSVERPDGSNFTLKIRSTKLEDSAMYFCASSQKGQGNTIYFGEGSWLTVV.